This record covers a single T cell receptor beta chain. The data were taken from a study of T cell responses to AZD1222 COVID-19 vaccine. Here immunoSEQ multiplex PCR was the method, and the copy in TCRdb shows in-frame clones only, minus some. The sample lists around 140,000 clones; 92% were seen once. Germline CDR1 MNHEY, CDR2 SMNVEV (reference sequence). The CDR3 spans 13 residues. V lost 2 bases, J lost 5 bases, and 6 bases lay in between. This specimen consisted of peripheral blood, obtained on day 0 of AZD1222 vaccination. The chain has TRBV27 and TRBJ2-2; no definite D call. The clonotype comes from an adult in good health. As DNA, the CDR3 is TGTGCCAGCAGTTTACTCTGGACCGGGGAGCTGTTTTTT. Translating it yields CASSLLWTGELFF.